This TCR beta chain is from a study of beta chain features in type 1 diabetes. Study-level information: Sorted cell examination encompassed around 100,000,000 cells across all samples. General observations from the study: Diminished insertions and augmented deletions at VDJ junctions characterized type 1 diabetes patients. Moderate but significant shortening of TCRB CDR3s was recorded in all four CD4+ subsets from Type 1 diabetes patients.

CDR1 and CDR2 (germline): SGHTA, FQGTGA. The V end lost 5 bases, the J end lost 5 bases, and 12 bases lay between the germline ends. The CDR3 is made up of 13 amino acids. Of note for this clone: What it binds is unknown.

Sequenced material consisted of expressed TCRB transcripts (all of the isolated RNA was reverse transcribed). Sequencing used immunoSEQ multiplex PCR; TCRdb keeps in-frame clones, though not all of them. The top ten clones hold over 1% of a sample with under 250,000 clones, around 9.9% of them seen once. Sorting based on CD45RO/CCR7/CD25/CD127/CD95/CD27 separated CD4+ naive, central memory, regulatory and stem cell-like memory cells. The sequence came from a young man in good health. This chain links TRBV7-3 with TRBJ2-5; possibly TRBD1 for D (6 bases). Sample: central memory CD4+ T cells from blood. CDR3 sequence: CASSINRDETQYF. CDR3 sequence (DNA): TGTGCCAGCAGCATCAACAGGGATGAGACCCAGTACTTC.